This is a list of T cell receptor beta chains from one sample in a study of human T cells and chemical hapten exposure. TCRdb reprocessed the RACE reads with MiXCR, giving one entry per CDR3 protein. The repertoire holds more than 80,000 distinct CDR3 sequences, with 8% to 13% as singletons. This material consisted of whole blood, taken in connection with sensitization to the hapten diphenylcyclopropenone (DPC). Source of these receptors: a woman between 45 and 65 years old with alopecia areata. Some clones in this sample may be carry-over from other donors' samples. CDR3s include the opening cysteine and the closing phenylalanine or tryptophan. The D gene is left open where the match is weak. Some rows mark clone size as missing; the rest say once, few, many or name a class of expanded clone.

cdr3_aa cdr3_nt clone_size v_call d_call j_call
CASSRTGTNQPQHF TGTGCCAGCAGCCGGACAGGGACCAATCAGCCCCAGCATTTT many TRBV9 TRBD1 TRBJ1-5
CASRRQRRSTEAFF TGTGCCAGCAGGAGACAACGCCGTAGCACTGAAGCTTTCTTT . TRBV21-1 . TRBJ1-1
CASSLAWLVIPDTEAFF TGTGCCAGCAGCCTCGCGTGGTTAGTAATCCCGGATACTGAAGCTTTCTTT many TRBV7-2 . TRBJ1-1
CSAPGQGAVGSTDTQYF TGCAGTGCTCCGGGACAGGGGGCTGTCGGGAGCACAGATACGCAGTATTTT many TRBV20-1 TRBD1 TRBJ2-3
CASSQDPYTDTQYF TGTGCCAGCAGCCAGGACCCCTACACAGATACGCAGTATTTT many TRBV3-1 . TRBJ2-3
CSVGVAGGFYEQYF TGCAGCGTTGGGGTAGCGGGAGGGTTTTACGAGCAGTACTTC . TRBV29-1 TRBD2 TRBJ2-7
CASSGREAFF TGTGCCAGCTCCGGCAGGGAAGCTTTCTTT . TRBV2 . TRBJ1-1
CASSSGAEAEKLFF TGTGCCAGCAGCTCCGGGGCAGAAGCTGAAAAACTGTTTTTT many TRBV28 . TRBJ1-4
CASSQTNNEQFF TGTGCCAGCAGCCAAACTAACAATGAGCAGTTCTTC . TRBV3-1 . TRBJ2-1
CASSPFLGDRTDTQYF TGTGCCAGCAGTCCCTTTTTGGGAGACCGCACAGATACGCAGTATTTT many TRBV12-3/TRBV12-4 . TRBJ2-3
CASSVTSRADNEQFF TGTGCCAGCAGTGTGACTAGCAGGGCCGACAATGAGCAGTTCTTC few TRBV2 TRBD2 TRBJ2-1
CASSQVRLAILPRNTGELFF TGTGCCAGCAGCCAAGTAAGGTTAGCGATACTCCCTCGGAACACCGGGGAGCTGTTTTTT many TRBV4-2 . TRBJ2-2
CASSPTSGSYNEQFF TGTGCCAGCAGCCCGACTAGCGGGAGTTACAATGAGCAGTTCTTC . TRBV11-3 TRBD2 TRBJ2-1
CASSQDSNSANTGELFF TGCGCCAGCAGCCAAGATAGCAACAGCGCGAACACCGGGGAGCTGTTTTTT many TRBV4-1 . TRBJ2-2
CASSRGTTEQYF TGCGCCAGCAGCCGAGGGACAACCGAGCAGTACTTC many TRBV5-1 . TRBJ2-7
CASSIELTANYGYTF TGTGCCAGCAGCATTGAACTGACAGCAAACTATGGCTACACCTTC medium-sized TRBV7-9 . TRBJ1-2
CASSLDGRTTGELFF TGTGCCAGCAGCTTAGACGGGCGAACAACCGGGGAGCTGTTTTTT . TRBV7-9 . TRBJ2-2
CAITAGGNTGELFF TGTGCCATCACCGCGGGAGGGAACACCGGGGAGCTGTTTTTT few TRBV10-3 TRBD2 TRBJ2-2
CASRPRQNNEQFF TGTGCCAGCAGACCCCGACAGAACAATGAGCAGTTCTTC few TRBV5-4 . TRBJ2-1
CSVPGTGKNTEAFF TGCAGCGTTCCGGGTACGGGAAAGAACACTGAAGCTTTCTTT many TRBV29-1 . TRBJ1-1
CASTLSGLANTYEQYF TGTGCCAGCACCTTATCGGGACTAGCGAATACCTACGAGCAGTACTTC many TRBV6-6 TRBD2 TRBJ2-7
CASSQDLPSGATDTQYF TGCGCCAGCAGCCAAGATTTGCCTAGCGGTGCTACAGATACGCAGTATTTT few TRBV4-3 TRBD2 TRBJ2-3
CSGQGPTEAFF TGCAGCGGGCAGGGGCCCACTGAAGCTTTCTTT few TRBV29-1 . TRBJ1-1
CASSAGTGLYGYTF TGTGCCAGCTCAGCAGGGACAGGGCTTTATGGCTACACCTTC few TRBV18 TRBD1 TRBJ1-2
CASSEWALRSTQETQYF TGTGCCAGCAGTGAATGGGCTTTGAGGAGTACTCAAGAGACCCAGTACTTC few TRBV6-1 . TRBJ2-5
CASSLDGPYEQYF TGTGCCAGCAGCCTGGACGGGCCCTACGAGCAGTACTTC . TRBV12-3/TRBV12-4 . TRBJ2-7
CASIYRPSGANVLTF TGTGCCAGCATCTACCGTCCCTCTGGGGCCAACGTCCTGACTTTC . TRBV11-2 . TRBJ2-6
CASSEYRTGADEQFF TGTGCCAGCAGTGAATATCGGACAGGGGCCGATGAGCAGTTCTTC many TRBV6-1 TRBD1 TRBJ2-1
CSARATSGNTDTQYF TGCAGTGCTAGAGCGACTAGCGGAAACACAGATACGCAGTATTTT many TRBV20-1 TRBD2 TRBJ2-3
CASSPTTGRNTEAFF TGTGCCAGCAGCCCAACGACAGGGAGGAACACTGAAGCTTTCTTT few TRBV9 TRBD1 TRBJ1-1
CSASPAGRETQYF TGCAGTGCTAGTCCAGCGGGAAGAGAGACCCAGTACTTC many TRBV20-1 TRBD2 TRBJ2-5
CASHRDQGSEKLFF TGTGCCAGCCACCGGGACCAAGGTTCGGAAAAACTGTTTTTT many TRBV28 . TRBJ1-4
CASSHGTSGNTGELFF TGTGCCAGCAGCCATGGGACTAGCGGGAACACCGGGGAGCTGTTTTTT . TRBV7-8 TRBD2 TRBJ2-2
CASSGLAGDNEQFF TGTGCCAGCAGCGGACTAGCGGGGGACAATGAGCAGTTCTTC . TRBV12-3/TRBV12-4 TRBD2 TRBJ2-1
CASSLSGRAITYEQYF TGTGCCAGCAGCTTAAGCGGGAGGGCCATAACTTACGAGCAGTACTTC many TRBV7-9 TRBD2 TRBJ2-7
CASSQAVGAVQYF TGTGCCAGCAGCCAAGCCGTGGGAGCGGTTCAGTACTTC many TRBV3-1 . TRBJ2-4
CSVTDRGLGYTF TGCAGCGTGACGGACAGGGGGCTTGGCTACACCTTC . TRBV29-1 TRBD1 TRBJ1-2
CSVGVTGNTEAFF TGCAGCGTTGGCGTCACAGGGAACACTGAAGCTTTCTTT many TRBV29-1 . TRBJ1-1
CASSCGASGDSYEQYF TGTGCCAGCAGCTGTGGGGCGAGCGGGGACTCCTACGAGCAGTACTTC . TRBV21-1 . TRBJ2-7
CASSSDSSSYEQYF TGTGCCAGCAGCTCGGACAGCAGCTCCTACGAGCAGTACTTC . TRBV7-9 . TRBJ2-7
CSARHGTSTDTQYF TGCAGTGCTAGGCACGGAACTTCCACAGATACGCAGTATTTT many TRBV20-1 . TRBJ2-3
CASSLSNFPNTEAFF TGTGCCAGCAGTTTATCTAACTTCCCGAACACTGAAGCTTTCTTT few TRBV6-5 . TRBJ1-1
CASSQDGGTGEGTNNSPLHF TGTGCCAGCAGCCAAGATGGGGGGACAGGGGAGGGGACCAATAATTCACCCCTCCACTTT many TRBV4-2 TRBD1 TRBJ1-6
CASGLGTSGSYEQFF TGTGCTAGTGGTTTGGGGACTAGCGGGAGCTATGAGCAGTTCTTC few TRBV12-5 TRBD2 TRBJ2-1
CASSLATRQTNSYEQYF TGTGCCAGCAGCTTAGCTACCCGACAGACCAACTCCTACGAGCAGTACTTC many TRBV7-9 . TRBJ2-7
CASASAGYPSNQPQHF TGTGCCAGCGCCTCCGCGGGGTATCCTAGCAATCAGCCCCAGCATTTT . TRBV27 . TRBJ1-5
CASSWGLAGNEQFF TGTGCCAGCAGCTGGGGACTAGCGGGCAATGAGCAGTTCTTC few TRBV7-9 TRBD2 TRBJ2-1
CSVEYGQGQPQHF TGCAGCGTTGAATATGGGCAGGGTCAGCCCCAGCATTTT many TRBV29-1 . TRBJ1-5
CASSPFLGVGGYTF TGTGCCAGCAGCCCCTTTTTGGGGGTGGGCGGCTACACCTTC few TRBV4-2 . TRBJ1-2
CASSSTGLAGGQETQYF TGTGCCAGCAGCTCCACCGGACTAGCGGGAGGACAAGAGACCCAGTACTTC . TRBV7-2 TRBD2 TRBJ2-5
CASSLYRTSGSVRDTQYF TGCGCCAGCAGTCTTTATCGGACTAGCGGGAGTGTGAGGGATACGCAGTATTTT few TRBV23-1 TRBD2 TRBJ2-3
CASRWTGMGTEAFF TGTGCCAGCAGGTGGACAGGGATGGGGACTGAAGCTTTCTTT many TRBV27 TRBD1 TRBJ1-1